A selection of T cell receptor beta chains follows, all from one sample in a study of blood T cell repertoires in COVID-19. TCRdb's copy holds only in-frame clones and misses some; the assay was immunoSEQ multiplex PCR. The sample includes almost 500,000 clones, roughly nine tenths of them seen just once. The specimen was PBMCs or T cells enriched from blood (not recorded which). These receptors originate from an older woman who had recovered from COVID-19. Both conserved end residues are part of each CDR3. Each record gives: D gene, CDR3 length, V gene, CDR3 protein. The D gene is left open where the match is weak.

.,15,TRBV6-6,CASTLGGAGDYGYTF
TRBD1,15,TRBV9,CASSVFPGTGYEQYF
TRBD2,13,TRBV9,CASASGGRYEQFF
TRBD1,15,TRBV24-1,CATSDRGQLVDGYTF
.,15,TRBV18,CASSSATATYSPLHF
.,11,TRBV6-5,CASGRGYGYTF
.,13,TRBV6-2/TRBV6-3,CASSYRAGDGYTF
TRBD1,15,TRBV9,CASSGSGTATGELFF
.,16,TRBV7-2,CASSLGRGGGTDTQYF
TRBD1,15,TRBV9,CASSGRTGSNEKLFF
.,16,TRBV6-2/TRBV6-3,CASSGVGLTNTGELFF
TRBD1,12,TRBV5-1,CASSWQGDEQFF
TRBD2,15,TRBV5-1,CASTGTSSSPDTQYF
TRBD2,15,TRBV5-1,CASSRLAGVGNEQFF
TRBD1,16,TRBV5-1,CASSLDRVSGANVLTF
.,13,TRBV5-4,CATSFAGVPEAFF
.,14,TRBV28,CASSSPTALEKLFF
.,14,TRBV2,CASTGRESRQPQHF
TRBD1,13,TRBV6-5,CASGRGPDQPQHF
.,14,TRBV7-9,CASSLVQQNEKLFF
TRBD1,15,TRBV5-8,CASSLGQGYGSPLHF
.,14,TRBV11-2,CASSLDQGNYGYTF
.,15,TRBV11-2,CASSLRSYSYNEQFF
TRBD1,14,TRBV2,CASSDPTGADTIYF
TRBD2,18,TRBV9,CASSGTSGGPGVTGELFF
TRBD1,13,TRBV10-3,CAIRGDRGNTLHF
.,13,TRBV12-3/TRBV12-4,CASSTGSYYEQYF
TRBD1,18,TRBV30,CAWSGGTAGGSYNSPLHF
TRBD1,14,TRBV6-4,CASSDYIGTDGYTF
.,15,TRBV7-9,CASSLPGQLNYGYTF
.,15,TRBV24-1,CATSGTGERINEQFF
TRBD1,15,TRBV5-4,CASSLGGTGVKTQYF
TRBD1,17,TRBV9,CASSDKEQGAVGAEAFF
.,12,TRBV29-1,CSATGLAGELFF
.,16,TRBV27,CASVGFSVRENTEAFF
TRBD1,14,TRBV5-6,CASSHRTGHQPQHF
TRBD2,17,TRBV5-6,CASSLSPSGGGTDTQYF
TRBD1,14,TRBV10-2,CASSLTGVNTEAFF
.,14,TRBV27,CASLRQGSTDTQYF
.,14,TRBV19,CASSIPGANYGYTF
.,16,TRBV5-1,CASSFLLAQSGDTQYF
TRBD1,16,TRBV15,CATSRDGTGGSNTQYF
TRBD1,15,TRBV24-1,CATSDPGQVGNTIYF
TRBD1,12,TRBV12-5,CASGPDRVPQYF
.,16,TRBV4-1,CASSLTGPGVGSPLHF
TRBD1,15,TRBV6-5,CASSTIGTGDTEAFF
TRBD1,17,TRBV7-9,CASSSKRTGHVDYEQYF
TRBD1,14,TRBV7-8,CASSFAGGGGELFF
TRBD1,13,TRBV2,CASRTGNTGELFF
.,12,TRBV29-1,CSGHRVFTEAFF
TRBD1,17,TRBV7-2,CASSLASRGLGNQPQHF
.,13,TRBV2,CASSEEEGETQYF